The entry below gives a single TCR beta chain sequence along with its context. This entry comes from a study of blood T cell repertoires in COVID-19. On the study more broadly: Samples representing acute and convalescent COVID-19 were sourced from the United States, Italy and Spain. T cells, B-cell-depleted T cells, or PBMCs provided the cDNA or gDNA that served as material.

Per the original data handling: Nucleated cell counts were estimated from reference gene primer amplification. Method: immunoSEQ multiplex PCR; TCRdb's copy keeps in-frame clones and lacks some. For V, J and clone size, that table is used; D and trimming come from the DNA. The profile shows approximately 46,000 clones, around 86% of them singletons. CDR1 and CDR2 (germline): SGHAT, FQNNGV. V was pared by 5 bases and J by 4 bases, with 7 bases of the junction left unmatched. The CDR3 has 15 residues. The sample was peripheral blood. This sequence joins TRBV11-2 and TRBJ1-1, with TRBD1 identical over 10 bases. This clonotype was sampled from a man between 60 and 75 years old with active or convalescent COVID-19. The CDR3 reads CASSDRTGGSTEAFF. The CDR3 DNA is TGTGCCAGCAGCGACAGGACAGGGGGGAGCACTGAAGCTTTCTTT.